Listed below are T cell receptor beta chains from one sample, sequenced in a study of blood T cell repertoires in COVID-19. Sequenced by immunoSEQ multiplex PCR; TCRdb stores in-frame clones only, minus some. The sample carries about 120,000 clones, 80% to 90% recorded once. Material: peripheral blood. These receptors all come from a man aged 40-49 years with acute or convalescent COVID-19. Each CDR3 is given with its conserved first and last residue. A D gene is named only where the DNA matches it firmly. Part of the rows lack a size; the others show once, few, many or a class for expanded clones.

d_call: TRBD1; v_call: TRBV6-1; cdr3_length: 13; j_call: TRBJ1-2; clone_size: once; cdr3_nt: TGTGCCAGCAGTGAAGTAGGGGGCGAGGGCTACACCTTC; cdr3_aa: CASSEVGGEGYTF
d_call: -; v_call: TRBV7-9; cdr3_length: 13; j_call: TRBJ1-1; clone_size: -; cdr3_nt: TGTGCCAGCAGCTTTTCGGGAGACACTGAAGCTTTCTTT; cdr3_aa: CASSFSGDTEAFF
d_call: TRBD2; v_call: TRBV6-1; cdr3_length: 15; j_call: TRBJ2-7; clone_size: few; cdr3_nt: TGTGCCAGCAGTGAGGGACTAGCGGGATACTACGAGCAGTACTTC; cdr3_aa: CASSEGLAGYYEQYF
d_call: -; v_call: TRBV7-9; cdr3_length: 14; j_call: TRBJ2-7; clone_size: -; cdr3_nt: TGTGCCAGCAGCCTGGAAGGAGTATCCTCCGAGCAGTACTTC; cdr3_aa: CASSLEGVSSEQYF
d_call: -; v_call: TRBV30; cdr3_length: 17; j_call: TRBJ1-2; clone_size: -; cdr3_nt: TGTGCCTGGAGTGTACCCCGATACGGGAAGACTAACTATGGCTACACCTTC; cdr3_aa: CAWSVPRYGKTNYGYTF
d_call: TRBD2; v_call: TRBV7-2; cdr3_length: 16; j_call: TRBJ2-1; clone_size: -; cdr3_nt: TGTGCCAGCAGCTTAGCCGGCGGGAGTACCTACAATGAGCAGTTCTTC; cdr3_aa: CASSLAGGSTYNEQFF
d_call: -; v_call: TRBV6-1; cdr3_length: 14; j_call: TRBJ1-2; clone_size: -; cdr3_nt: TGTGCCAGCAGTGATGGACAGACCTTCTATGGCTACACCTTC; cdr3_aa: CASSDGQTFYGYTF
d_call: TRBD2; v_call: TRBV7-8; cdr3_length: 20; j_call: TRBJ2-5; clone_size: -; cdr3_nt: TGTGCCAGCAGCTTAGAGCGGGGACTAGCGGGAGGGCAGCTAAGAGAGACCCAGTACTTC; cdr3_aa: CASSLERGLAGGQLRETQYF
d_call: -; v_call: TRBV29-1; cdr3_length: 15; j_call: TRBJ1-1; clone_size: few; cdr3_nt: TGCAGCGTGGGTCAAACAGGGCAGCCGAACACTGAAGCTTTCTTT; cdr3_aa: CSVGQTGQPNTEAFF
d_call: -; v_call: TRBV27; cdr3_length: 15; j_call: TRBJ2-1; clone_size: -; cdr3_nt: TGTGCCAGCAGTTTTGAAACTGATGCCTACAATGAGCAGTTCTTC; cdr3_aa: CASSFETDAYNEQFF
d_call: -; v_call: TRBV6-1; cdr3_length: 13; j_call: TRBJ1-2; clone_size: once; cdr3_nt: TGTGCCAGCAGTACGAACAGGGATAGAGGCTACACCTTC; cdr3_aa: CASSTNRDRGYTF
d_call: -; v_call: TRBV6-1; cdr3_length: 13; j_call: TRBJ2-7; clone_size: -; cdr3_nt: TGTGCCAGCAGAGAAGAAGGGGTCAGCGAGCAGTACTTC; cdr3_aa: CASREEGVSEQYF
d_call: -; v_call: TRBV7-8; cdr3_length: 16; j_call: TRBJ2-7; clone_size: -; cdr3_nt: TGTGCCAGCAGCTTAGACAGACAGCAAAGCTCCTACGAGCAGTACTTC; cdr3_aa: CASSLDRQQSSYEQYF
d_call: -; v_call: TRBV30; cdr3_length: 14; j_call: TRBJ1-1; clone_size: -; cdr3_nt: TGTGCCTGGAGTTTTGGACACCTGAACACTGAAGCTTTCTTT; cdr3_aa: CAWSFGHLNTEAFF
d_call: -; v_call: TRBV10-3; cdr3_length: 12; j_call: TRBJ2-7; clone_size: -; cdr3_nt: TGTGCCATTAGGGTAGGAGGTTCCGAGCAGTACTTC; cdr3_aa: CAIRVGGSEQYF
d_call: -; v_call: TRBV13; cdr3_length: 14; j_call: TRBJ1-3; clone_size: -; cdr3_nt: TGTGCCAGCAGCTCGGTTGTCCCTGGAAACACCATATATTTT; cdr3_aa: CASSSVVPGNTIYF
d_call: -; v_call: TRBV2; cdr3_length: 15; j_call: TRBJ1-3; clone_size: -; cdr3_nt: TGTGCCAGCAGTATAGACACGAGCTCTGGAAACACCATATATTTT; cdr3_aa: CASSIDTSSGNTIYF
d_call: TRBD2; v_call: TRBV4-1; cdr3_length: 18; j_call: TRBJ2-1; clone_size: -; cdr3_nt: TGCGCCAGCAGCCAGGCGATAACTAGCGAAGTCTCCTACAATGAGCAGTTCTTC; cdr3_aa: CASSQAITSEVSYNEQFF
d_call: -; v_call: TRBV19; cdr3_length: 13; j_call: TRBJ1-5; clone_size: -; cdr3_nt: TGTGCCAGTAGTTCTTTACGTAGTCAGCCCCAGCATTTT; cdr3_aa: CASSSLRSQPQHF
d_call: -; v_call: TRBV5-5; cdr3_length: 12; j_call: TRBJ1-1; clone_size: -; cdr3_nt: TGTGCCAGCAGCTTGGTTTTGGCCGAAGCTTTCTTT; cdr3_aa: CASSLVLAEAFF
d_call: -; v_call: TRBV9; cdr3_length: 14; j_call: TRBJ2-5; clone_size: -; cdr3_nt: TGTGCCAGCAGCGTAGAGCCAGGGCACGGGACCCAGTACTTC; cdr3_aa: CASSVEPGHGTQYF
d_call: TRBD1; v_call: TRBV30; cdr3_length: 15; j_call: TRBJ2-2; clone_size: -; cdr3_nt: TGTGCCTGGAGTGTGCTGGCAGGGGGCACCGGGGAGCTGTTTTTT; cdr3_aa: CAWSVLAGGTGELFF
d_call: -; v_call: TRBV29-1; cdr3_length: 11; j_call: TRBJ1-3; clone_size: -; cdr3_nt: TGCAGTGGGAGCTCTGGAAACACCATATATTTT; cdr3_aa: CSGSSGNTIYF
d_call: TRBD1; v_call: TRBV3-1/TRBV3-2; cdr3_length: 16; j_call: TRBJ1-2; clone_size: -; cdr3_nt: TGTGCCAGCAGCCAAGATGCAGGGGGAGATAGATCTGGCTACACCTTC; cdr3_aa: CASSQDAGGDRSGYTF
d_call: -; v_call: TRBV7-6; cdr3_length: 15; j_call: TRBJ1-1; clone_size: -; cdr3_nt: TGTGCCAGCAGCTTAGATACAGGCCCGAACACTGAAGCTTTCTTT; cdr3_aa: CASSLDTGPNTEAFF
d_call: TRBD1; v_call: TRBV3-1/TRBV3-2; cdr3_length: 15; j_call: TRBJ1-3; clone_size: -; cdr3_nt: TGTGCCAGCAGCGTGCTGGGACAGGGCGAGAACACCATATATTTT; cdr3_aa: CASSVLGQGENTIYF
d_call: TRBD1; v_call: TRBV30; cdr3_length: 16; j_call: TRBJ1-2; clone_size: -; cdr3_nt: TGTGCCTGGAGTGTCAGGACAGGGGGCGCCAACTATGGCTACACCTTC; cdr3_aa: CAWSVRTGGANYGYTF
d_call: TRBD1; v_call: TRBV14; cdr3_length: 16; j_call: TRBJ2-2; clone_size: few; cdr3_nt: TGTGCCAGCAGCCCGGACAGGGGGACCCTCACCGGGGAGCTGTTTTTT; cdr3_aa: CASSPDRGTLTGELFF
d_call: TRBD2; v_call: TRBV5-1; cdr3_length: 16; j_call: TRBJ2-1; clone_size: -; cdr3_nt: TGCGCCAGCAGTTCCAATCCTAGCGGGCAGTACAATGAGCAGTTCTTC; cdr3_aa: CASSSNPSGQYNEQFF
d_call: TRBD2; v_call: TRBV19; cdr3_length: 14; j_call: TRBJ2-1; clone_size: -; cdr3_nt: TGTGCCAGTAGTATAGGACTAGCGGGAGATGAGCAGTTCTTC; cdr3_aa: CASSIGLAGDEQFF
d_call: TRBD1; v_call: TRBV6-2/TRBV6-3; cdr3_length: 16; j_call: TRBJ2-7; clone_size: -; cdr3_nt: TGTGCCAGCAGTTACTCCCCCGGGACAGGGATGTACGAGCAGTACTTC; cdr3_aa: CASSYSPGTGMYEQYF
d_call: TRBD2; v_call: TRBV7-2; cdr3_length: 15; j_call: TRBJ2-3; clone_size: -; cdr3_nt: TGTGCCAGCAGCCGGCCAGCGGGGGGCACAGATACGCAGTATTTT; cdr3_aa: CASSRPAGGTDTQYF
d_call: -; v_call: TRBV30; cdr3_length: 15; j_call: TRBJ2-1; clone_size: -; cdr3_nt: TGTGCCTGGAACATCGGAGGGTACTCCTACAATGAGCAGTTCTTC; cdr3_aa: CAWNIGGYSYNEQFF
d_call: TRBD1; v_call: TRBV7-4; cdr3_length: 16; j_call: TRBJ2-7; clone_size: -; cdr3_nt: TGTGCCAGCCCTCATATTACTGAGGGGGCAAGGTACGAGCAGTACTTC; cdr3_aa: CASPHITEGARYEQYF
d_call: TRBD1; v_call: TRBV6-5; cdr3_length: 15; j_call: TRBJ1-6; clone_size: -; cdr3_nt: TGTGCCAGCAGTTACTCCGGGGGCAGGGGGTCACCCCTCCACTTT; cdr3_aa: CASSYSGGRGSPLHF
d_call: -; v_call: TRBV5-1; cdr3_length: 14; j_call: TRBJ2-5; clone_size: -; cdr3_nt: TGCGCCAGCAGCTTGGATGCGTACCAAGAGACCCAGTACTTC; cdr3_aa: CASSLDAYQETQYF
d_call: -; v_call: TRBV19; cdr3_length: 12; j_call: TRBJ2-7; clone_size: -; cdr3_nt: TGTGCCAGTAGGGGACTGGGTGACGAGCAGTACTTC; cdr3_aa: CASRGLGDEQYF
d_call: -; v_call: TRBV3-1/TRBV3-2; cdr3_length: 13; j_call: TRBJ1-2; clone_size: -; cdr3_nt: TGTGCCAGCAGCCAAGATCACAGCTATGGCTACACCTTC; cdr3_aa: CASSQDHSYGYTF
d_call: TRBD2; v_call: TRBV5-1; cdr3_length: 16; j_call: TRBJ2-5; clone_size: -; cdr3_nt: TGCGCCAGCAGCCCGACCGTTCCTAGCGGCAGGGAGACCCAGTACTTC; cdr3_aa: CASSPTVPSGRETQYF
d_call: TRBD1; v_call: TRBV11-3; cdr3_length: 14; j_call: TRBJ2-1; clone_size: -; cdr3_nt: TGTGCCAGCAGCCACGGGACAGATCACAATGAGCAGTTCTTC; cdr3_aa: CASSHGTDHNEQFF
d_call: TRBD1; v_call: TRBV10-3; cdr3_length: 15; j_call: TRBJ1-1; clone_size: -; cdr3_nt: TGTGCCATCAGTGACGGCCAGGGGGATAACACTGAAGCTTTCTTT; cdr3_aa: CAISDGQGDNTEAFF
d_call: TRBD1; v_call: TRBV11-3; cdr3_length: 15; j_call: TRBJ2-1; clone_size: -; cdr3_nt: TGTGCCAGCAGCTCCCGGACAGGGGGCAACAATGAGCAGTTCTTC; cdr3_aa: CASSSRTGGNNEQFF
d_call: -; v_call: TRBV6-2/TRBV6-3; cdr3_length: 15; j_call: TRBJ2-3; clone_size: few; cdr3_nt: TGTGCCAGCAGTTACTTGGGACACATCACAGATACGCAGTATTTT; cdr3_aa: CASSYLGHITDTQYF
d_call: -; v_call: TRBV2; cdr3_length: 14; j_call: TRBJ2-2; clone_size: few; cdr3_nt: TGTGCCAGCAGTGAACAGGGGTCCGGCGGGGAGCTGTTTTTT; cdr3_aa: CASSEQGSGGELFF